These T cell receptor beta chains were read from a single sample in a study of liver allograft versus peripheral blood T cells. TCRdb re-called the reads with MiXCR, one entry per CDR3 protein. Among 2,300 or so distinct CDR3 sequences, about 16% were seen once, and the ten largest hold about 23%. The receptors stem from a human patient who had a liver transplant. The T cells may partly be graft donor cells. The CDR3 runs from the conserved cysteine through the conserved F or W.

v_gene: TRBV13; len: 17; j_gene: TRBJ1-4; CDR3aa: CASSLAPTDATNEKLFF
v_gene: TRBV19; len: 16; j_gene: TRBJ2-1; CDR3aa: CASTLDGTSSYNEQFF
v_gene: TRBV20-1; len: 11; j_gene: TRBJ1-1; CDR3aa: CSAGDSLMSLF
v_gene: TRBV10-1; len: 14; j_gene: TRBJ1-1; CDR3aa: CASSGDRHTPEAFF
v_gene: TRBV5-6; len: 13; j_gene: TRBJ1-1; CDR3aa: CASSLGAAPEAFF
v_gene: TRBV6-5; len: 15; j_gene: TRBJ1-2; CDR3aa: CASSPLGGGRYGYTF
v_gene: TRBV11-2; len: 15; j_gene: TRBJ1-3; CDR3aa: CASSESGGFGNTIYF
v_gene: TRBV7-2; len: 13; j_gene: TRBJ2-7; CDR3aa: CASSLATLYEQYF
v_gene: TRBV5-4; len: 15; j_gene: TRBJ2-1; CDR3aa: CASSFVEGAFDEQFF
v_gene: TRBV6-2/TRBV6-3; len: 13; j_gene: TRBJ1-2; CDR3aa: CASSYETLYGYTF
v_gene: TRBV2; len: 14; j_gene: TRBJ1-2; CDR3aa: CASREQKGNYGYTF
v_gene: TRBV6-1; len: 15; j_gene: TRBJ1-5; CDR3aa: CASSYSEGAGQPQHF
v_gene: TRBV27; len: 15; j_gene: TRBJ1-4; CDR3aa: CASSPTGGAPEKLFF
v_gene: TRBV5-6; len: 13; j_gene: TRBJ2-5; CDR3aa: CASSLGVGETQYF
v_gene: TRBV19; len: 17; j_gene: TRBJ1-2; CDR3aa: CASSIYPAGVSDYGYTF
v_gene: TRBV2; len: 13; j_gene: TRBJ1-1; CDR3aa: CASSVTVGKGAFF
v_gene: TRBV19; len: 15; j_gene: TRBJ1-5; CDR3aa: CASSINGYSNQPQHF
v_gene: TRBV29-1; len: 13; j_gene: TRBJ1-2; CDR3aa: CSVEDRRLYGYTF
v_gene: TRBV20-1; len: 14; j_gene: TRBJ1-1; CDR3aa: CSALALGGYTEAFF
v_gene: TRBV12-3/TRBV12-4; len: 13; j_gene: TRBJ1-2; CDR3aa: CASSNGPYYGYTF
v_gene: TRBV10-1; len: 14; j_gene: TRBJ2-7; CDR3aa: CASSPSDSSYEQYF
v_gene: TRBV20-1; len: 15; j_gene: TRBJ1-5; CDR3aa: CSARDLEGGSQPQHF
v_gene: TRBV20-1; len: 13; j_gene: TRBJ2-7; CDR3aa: CSFRPQDNYEQYF
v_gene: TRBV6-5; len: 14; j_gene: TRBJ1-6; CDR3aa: CASNAQGQDSPLHF
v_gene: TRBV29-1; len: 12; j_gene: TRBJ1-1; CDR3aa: CSVPWGGTEAFF
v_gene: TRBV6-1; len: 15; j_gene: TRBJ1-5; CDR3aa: CASTLAGNSNQPQHF
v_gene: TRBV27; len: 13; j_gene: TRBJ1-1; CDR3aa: CASGWGGNTEAFF
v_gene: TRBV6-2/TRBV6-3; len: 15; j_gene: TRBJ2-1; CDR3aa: CASSSDQSSYNEQFF
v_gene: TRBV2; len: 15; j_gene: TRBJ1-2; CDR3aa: CARPDPARVDYGYTF
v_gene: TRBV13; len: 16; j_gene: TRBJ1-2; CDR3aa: CASSPSSRANNYGYTF
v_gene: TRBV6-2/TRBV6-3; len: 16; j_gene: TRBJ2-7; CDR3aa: CASSYSKVAGSYEQYF
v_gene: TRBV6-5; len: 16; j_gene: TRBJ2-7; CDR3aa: CASSYWVGQGAGEQYF
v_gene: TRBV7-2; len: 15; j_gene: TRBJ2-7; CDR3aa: CASSLPTGLTYEQYF
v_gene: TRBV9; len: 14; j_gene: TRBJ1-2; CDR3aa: CASSVESGTYGYTF
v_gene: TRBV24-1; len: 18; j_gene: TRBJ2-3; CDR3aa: CATSDFRAQGGSTDTQYF
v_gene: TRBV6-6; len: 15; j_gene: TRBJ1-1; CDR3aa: CASSYGTGGNTEAFF
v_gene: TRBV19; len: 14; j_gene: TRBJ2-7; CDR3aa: CASSIGAGSYEQYF
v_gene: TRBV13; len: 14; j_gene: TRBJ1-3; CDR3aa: CASSLAGSGVTIYF
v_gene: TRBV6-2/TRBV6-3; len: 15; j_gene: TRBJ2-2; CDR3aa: CASSWTVSHMSGLFF
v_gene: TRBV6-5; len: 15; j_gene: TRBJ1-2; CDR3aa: CASSYNGDSPYGYTF
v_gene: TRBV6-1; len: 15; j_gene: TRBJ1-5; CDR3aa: CASSKKRDSNQPQHF
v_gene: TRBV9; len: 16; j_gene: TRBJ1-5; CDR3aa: CASSEGTGNSNQPQHF
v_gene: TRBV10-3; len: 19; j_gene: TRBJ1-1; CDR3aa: CAISELAAGSGLMNTEAFF
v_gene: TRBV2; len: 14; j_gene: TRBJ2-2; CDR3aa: CASSERLNTGELFF
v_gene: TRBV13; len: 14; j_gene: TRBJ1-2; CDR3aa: CASSLWTGGDGYTF
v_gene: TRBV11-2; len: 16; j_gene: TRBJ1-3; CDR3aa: CASGGGQGSSGNTIYF
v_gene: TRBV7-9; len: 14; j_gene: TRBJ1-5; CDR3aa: CASSPARVSQPQHF
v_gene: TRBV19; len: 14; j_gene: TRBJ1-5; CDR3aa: CASSDTGGRQPQHF
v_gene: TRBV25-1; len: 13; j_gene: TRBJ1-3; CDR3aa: CVKGPPPGNTIYF
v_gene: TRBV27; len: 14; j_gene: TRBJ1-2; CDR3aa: CASSPTVLNYGYTF
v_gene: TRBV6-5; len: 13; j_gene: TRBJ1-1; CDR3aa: CASSPGQGSEAFF
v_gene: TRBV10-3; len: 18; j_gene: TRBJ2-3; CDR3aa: CAISYGVEGAHGTDTQYF
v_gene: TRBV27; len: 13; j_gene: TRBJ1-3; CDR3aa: CASSDSQGNTIYF
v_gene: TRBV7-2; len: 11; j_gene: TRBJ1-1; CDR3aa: CASRLYEEAFF